The present T cell receptor beta chain was sequenced within a study of OX40 agonist ivuxolimab in advanced cancers. Overall study results and limits: Researchers did not establish what antigens the expanded peripheral T cells target.

The trim removed 4 bases at V and 7 bases at J, leaving 6 bases unmatched. CDR3 length equals 14 residues. Looked up from germline, CDR1 is SGHRS and CDR2 is YFSETQ. As concerns this clone: Its antigen is as yet unknown.

Only in-frame clones appear in the TCRdb table, and some are missing; sequencing was by immunoSEQ multiplex PCR. Of more than 75,000 clones listed, about nine tenths are singletons. The input for sequencing was CD4+ or CD8+ T cells sorted from blood, taken in a trial of the OX40 agonist ivuxolimab. The rearrangement links TRBV5-1 to TRBJ1-4; TRBD1 matches 8 bases. This TCR was recovered from an adult with an advanced solid tumor such as melanoma, head and neck, liver or kidney cancer. The CDR3, as DNA: TGCGCCAGCAGCGATCCACAGGGGGGTGAAAAACTGTTTTTT. Protein: CASSDPQGGEKLFF.